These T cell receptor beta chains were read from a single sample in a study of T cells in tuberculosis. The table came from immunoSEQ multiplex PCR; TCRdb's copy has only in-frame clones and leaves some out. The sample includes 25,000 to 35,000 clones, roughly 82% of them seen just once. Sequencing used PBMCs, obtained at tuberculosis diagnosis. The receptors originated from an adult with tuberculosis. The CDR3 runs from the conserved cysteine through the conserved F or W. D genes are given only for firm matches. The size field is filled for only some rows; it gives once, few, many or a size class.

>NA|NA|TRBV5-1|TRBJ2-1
TGCGCCAGCAGCTTGGCCTCCGGGGTAGGTGAGCAGTTCTTC
CASSLASGVGEQFF
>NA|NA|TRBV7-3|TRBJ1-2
TGTGCCAGCAGCTTATCCCAGGGAAGTGGCTACACCTTC
CASSLSQGSGYTF
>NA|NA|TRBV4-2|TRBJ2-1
TGTGCCAGCAGCCTAGAGACGCGTCAGCAGGATGAGCAGTTCTTC
CASSLETRQQDEQFF
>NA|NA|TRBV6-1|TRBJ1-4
TGTGCCAGGGCGGGGGGCCAGGGAGAAAAACTGTTTTTT
CARAGGQGEKLFF
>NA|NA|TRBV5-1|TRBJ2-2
TGCGCCAGCAGCTTAAACGGAGGGCCGTACGGGGAGCTGTTTTTT
CASSLNGGPYGELFF
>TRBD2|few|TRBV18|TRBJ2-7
TGTGCCAGCTCACCACGAGGCGGGAGCGAGCAGTACTTC
CASSPRGGSEQYF
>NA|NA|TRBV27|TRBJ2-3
TGTGCCAGCGCTAGGATTAGCACAGATACGCAGTATTTT
CASARISTDTQYF
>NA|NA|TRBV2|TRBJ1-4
TGTGCCAGCAGAGACGGGATTAATGAAAAACTGTTTTTT
CASRDGINEKLFF
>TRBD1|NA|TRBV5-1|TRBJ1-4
TGCGCCAGCGACCCGGGACAGGACCAATCAGGGTCTAAAAAACTGTTTTTT
CASDPGQDQSGSKKLFF
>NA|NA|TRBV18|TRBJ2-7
TGTGCCAGCTCACCACCAGGGGGGGACGAGCAGTACTTC
CASSPPGGDEQYF
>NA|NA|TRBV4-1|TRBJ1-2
TGCGCCAGCAGTCCTTTAGGAGGGCAGCTTTCGACAGATTACTATGGCTACACCTTC
CASSPLGGQLSTDYYGYTF
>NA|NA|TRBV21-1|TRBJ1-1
TGTGCCAGCAGCAATTTCAAAACAGGGGAGGAGAGTGACACTGAAGCTTTCTTT
CASSNFKTGEESDTEAFF
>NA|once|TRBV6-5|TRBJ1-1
TGTGCCAGCAGTTGGGGAGGCGCCCTGACCACTGAAGCTTTCTTT
CASSWGGALTTEAFF
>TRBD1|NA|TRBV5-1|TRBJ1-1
TGCGCCAGCAGCTTGGAGGGGGCGCGGGGCACTGAAGCTTTCTTT
CASSLEGARGTEAFF
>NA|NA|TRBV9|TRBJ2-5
TGTGCCAGCAGCGTAGCCACCTTTGAGGGCGTACCAGCGGGTGACCAAGAGACCCAGTACTTC
CASSVATFEGVPAGDQETQYF
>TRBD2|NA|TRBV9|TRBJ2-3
TGTGCCAGCAGCTTCGGACTAGCGAAAGATACGCAGTATTTT
CASSFGLAKDTQYF
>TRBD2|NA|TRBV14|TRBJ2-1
TGTGCCAGCAGCCAAGGGGGGGGGAATGAGCAGTTCTTC
CASSQGGGNEQFF
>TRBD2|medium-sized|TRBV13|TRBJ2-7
TGTGCCAGCAGCTTCCGAGGGAGGGGATCCTACGAGCAGTACTTC
CASSFRGRGSYEQYF
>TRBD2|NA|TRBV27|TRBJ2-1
TGTGCCAGCAGTTTATCCAGCGGGAGGGTCCATGAGCAGTTCTTC
CASSLSSGRVHEQFF
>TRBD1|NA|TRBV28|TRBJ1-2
TGTGCCAGCAGTTTAGCGACAGGGTTAGGGGCTAACTATGGCTACACCTTC
CASSLATGLGANYGYTF
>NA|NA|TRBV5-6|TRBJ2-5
TGTGCCAGCAGCCAACAGAGTCGAGAGACCCAGTACTTC
CASSQQSRETQYF
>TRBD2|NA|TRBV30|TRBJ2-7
TGTGCCTGGAGTGTATACTCCCTAGCGGGAATGGACGAGCAGTACTTC
CAWSVYSLAGMDEQYF